By proportion, the clone carrying this T cell receptor (beta chain) is large. Its specificity is not known. The sample originates from a study of PD-1 blockade in classical Hodgkin lymphoma. Overall study findings and caveats: Complete responders showed a baseline diversity that resembled the diversity of newly diagnosed patients. A reduction in baseline TCR diversity was reportedly seen in newly diagnosed patients relative to healthy donors. By C4D1, CD4+ diversity increased significantly, especially in complete responders.

This CDR3 region has 14 residues. Germline lookup yields CDR1 MNHNY and CDR2 SVGAGI (reference sequence). The junction had 10 bases not matched to a gene; V was cut back by 11 bases and J by 2 bases. Sequenced by immunoSEQ multiplex PCR; TCRdb stores in-frame clones only, minus some. The data show some 2,900 clones, with approximately 75% seen just once and approximately 28% held by the top ten. As for time point: cycle 4 day 1 (C4D1), after five to seven weeks of nivolumab. Brentuximab vedotin exposure varied, and every patient relapsed after autologous stem cell transplantation. From thawed PBMCs, magnetic negative selection was used to isolate the CD8+ T cells.

The sequence came from a human donor with classical Hodgkin lymphoma. The gene calls are TRBV6-6 and TRBJ2-7; 9 nucleotides align to TRBD2. This specimen was CD8+ T cells from blood, taken before the fourth cycle of nivolumab. The CDR3 nucleotides are TGTGCCTCCCACCGCCTAGCGGGAACCTACGAGCAGTACTTC. This gives the protein CASHRLAGTYEQYF.